The 8 T cell receptor beta chains below were found in one sample sequenced in a study. Each CDR3 protein is one row after TCRdb ran MiXCR on the RT-PCR reads. The repertoire holds more than 600,000 distinct CDR3 sequences, with 11% to 15% as singletons. Material: memory CD4+ T cells from blood. All receptors come from a female donor in good health, serving as a healthy control.

This clonotype was detected many times. The chain recombines TRBV20-1 with TRBJ2-5; maybe TRBD2 (6 bases). CDR1 DFQATT and CDR2 SNEGSKA come from the germline V gene (reference sequence). V lost 0 bases, J lost 5 bases, and 10 bases lay in between. The CDR3 has 13 amino acids. CDR3 DNA: TGCAGTGCTAGAGATCTGGGGGGTGAGACCCAGTACTTC. Translating it yields CSARDLGGETQYF.

The rearrangement joins TRBV7-3 to TRBJ1-5; D unresolved. The CDR3 covers 15 residues. Trimming stripped 5 bases from V and 0 bases from J, with 11 bases between. Per the germline V gene, CDR1 is SGHTA and CDR2 is FQGTGA. This CDR3 reads CASSRWTDSNQPQHF. The CDR3, as DNA: TGTGCCAGCAGCAGATGGACTGATAGCAATCAGCCCCAGCATTTT.

The chain has TRBV24-1 and TRBJ2-5, with a tentative D call TRBD2 (5 bases). The germline V gene encodes CDR1 KGHDR and CDR2 SFDVKD. The CDR3 runs to 14 residues. V dropped 3 bases and J dropped 9 bases, with 16 bases sitting between them. The CDR3 nucleotides are TGTGCCACCAGTGATATTGTGACGCAAGCGGCCCAGTACTTC. Translating gives CATSDIVTQAAQYF.

The rearrangement uses TRBV4-3 and TRBJ1-3, with 7 bases identical to TRBD1. Trimming took 3 bases from V and 0 from J; bases not matched to a gene: 11. CDR3 size: 18 residues. Germline values: CDR1 LGHNA, CDR2 YSLEER. The CDR3 DNA sequence: TGCGCCAGCAGCCACAAACCGGGACAGCCGACCTCTGGAAACACCATATATTTT. This codes for CASSHKPGQPTSGNTIYF.

This clonotype has ten or more counts. The CDR3 region is CASSQTTGGGGEKLFF. Here the CDR3 DNA reads TGTGCCAGCAGCCAAACCACAGGGGGCGGAGGTGAAAAACTGTTTTTT. The gene calls are TRBV4-2 and TRBJ1-4, with 9 positions matching TRBD1. CDR3 size: 16 residues. CDR1 LGHNA and CDR2 YNFKEQ come from the germline V gene. The J segment lost 7 bases and the V segment lost 2 bases, leaving 8 bases of the junction unmatched.

This chain connects TRBV12-3 or TRBV12-4 to TRBJ1-1; tentative D call: TRBD1 (5 bases). V gave up 3 bases and J gave up 7 bases, with 15 bases separating them. CDR3 length equals 14 residues. The CDR3 region has the DNA TGTGCCAGCAGTTTTTCAGGGAGAGGCAGTGAAGCTTTCTTT. This codes for CASSFSGRGSEAFF.

The rearrangement joins TRBV3-1 to TRBJ2-2, with 9 bases fitting TRBD2. V lost 2 bases, J lost 8 bases, and 6 bases stayed unmatched. Germline loops: CDR1 LGHDT, CDR2 YNNKEL (reference sequence). The CDR3 loop spans 15 amino acids. For the CDR3, the DNA is TGTGCCAGCAGCCAACGGGCTAGCGGGGCTGGGGAGCTGTTTTTT. It specifies CASSQRASGAGELFF.

This clonotype showed up just a few times. The chain joins TRBV5-1 to TRBJ2-1; 8 nucleotides align to TRBD2. The CDR3 is 16 amino acids. V gave up 0 bases and J gave up 6 bases; unmatched junction bases: 8. From germline, CDR1 is SGHRS and CDR2 YFSETQ. CDR3 DNA sequence: TGCGCCAGCAGCTTGGGGTATAGCGGGGTAGGCAATGAGCAGTTCTTC. Translating it yields CASSLGYSGVGNEQFF.